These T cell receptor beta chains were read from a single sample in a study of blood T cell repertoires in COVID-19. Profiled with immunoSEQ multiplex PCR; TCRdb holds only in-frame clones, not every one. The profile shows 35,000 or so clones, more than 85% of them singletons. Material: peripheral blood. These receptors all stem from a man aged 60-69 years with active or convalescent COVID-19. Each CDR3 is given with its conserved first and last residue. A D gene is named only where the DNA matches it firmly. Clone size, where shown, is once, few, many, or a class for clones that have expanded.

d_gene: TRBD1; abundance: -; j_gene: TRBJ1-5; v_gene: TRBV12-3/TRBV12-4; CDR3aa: CASSLTGHQPQHF; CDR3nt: TGTGCCAGCAGTTTGACAGGGCATCAGCCCCAGCATTTT
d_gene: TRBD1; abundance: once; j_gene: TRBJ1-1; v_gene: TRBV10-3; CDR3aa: CAISEQDRVSEAFF; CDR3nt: TGTGCCATCAGTGAGCAAGACAGGGTGAGTGAAGCTTTCTTT
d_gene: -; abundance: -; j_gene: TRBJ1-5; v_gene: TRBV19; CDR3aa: CASSPVGGSPQHF; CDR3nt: TGTGCCAGTAGTCCCGTTGGAGGGAGCCCCCAGCATTTT
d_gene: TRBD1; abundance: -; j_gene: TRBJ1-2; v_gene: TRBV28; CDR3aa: CASKGRGNSNYGYTF; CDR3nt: TGTGCCAGCAAGGGCAGGGGGAATTCAAACTATGGCTACACCTTC
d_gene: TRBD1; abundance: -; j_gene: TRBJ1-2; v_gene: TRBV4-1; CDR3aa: CASSHRRTGGIYGYTF; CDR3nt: TGCGCCAGCAGCCACAGACGGACAGGGGGGATCTATGGCTACACCTTC
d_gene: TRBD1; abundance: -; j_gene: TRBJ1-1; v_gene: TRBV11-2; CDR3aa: CASSSGQGVYTEAFF; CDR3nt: TGTGCCAGCAGCTCCGGACAGGGTGTATACACTGAAGCTTTCTTT
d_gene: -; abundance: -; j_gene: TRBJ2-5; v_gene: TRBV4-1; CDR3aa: CASSQAWRADQETQYF; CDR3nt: TGCGCCAGCAGCCAAGCGTGGAGGGCAGACCAAGAGACCCAGTACTTC
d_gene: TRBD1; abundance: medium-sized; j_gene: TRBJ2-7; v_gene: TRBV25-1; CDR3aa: CASSPGVGQDYEQYF; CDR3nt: TGTGCCAGCAGTCCGGGCGTCGGACAGGACTACGAGCAGTACTTC
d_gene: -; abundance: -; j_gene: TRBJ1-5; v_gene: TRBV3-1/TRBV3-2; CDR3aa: CASSQGRDQPQHF; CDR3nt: TGTGCCAGCAGCCAAGGGAGAGATCAGCCCCAGCATTTT
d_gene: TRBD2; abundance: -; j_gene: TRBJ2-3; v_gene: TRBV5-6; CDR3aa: CASSLTSGSNADTQYF; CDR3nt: TGTGCCAGCAGCTTGACTAGCGGATCAAACGCAGATACGCAGTATTTT
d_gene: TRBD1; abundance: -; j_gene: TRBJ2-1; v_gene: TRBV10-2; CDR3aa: CASSESGGRDRVKGEQFF; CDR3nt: TGCGCCAGCAGTGAGTCGGGGGGGCGGGACAGGGTAAAAGGTGAGCAGTTCTTC
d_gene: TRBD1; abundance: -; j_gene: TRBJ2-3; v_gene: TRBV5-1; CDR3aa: CASTPLPGQGSDTQYF; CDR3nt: TGCGCCAGCACCCCCCTACCGGGACAGGGGTCAGATACGCAGTATTTT
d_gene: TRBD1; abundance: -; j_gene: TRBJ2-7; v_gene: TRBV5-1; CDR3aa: CASSFPGDRAPYEQYF; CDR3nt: TGCGCCAGCAGCTTCCCCGGCGACAGGGCTCCCTACGAGCAGTACTTC
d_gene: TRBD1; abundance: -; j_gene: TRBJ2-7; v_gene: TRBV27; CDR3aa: CASSLRWDRSYEQYF; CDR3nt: TGTGCCAGCAGTTTAAGATGGGACAGGAGCTACGAGCAGTACTTC
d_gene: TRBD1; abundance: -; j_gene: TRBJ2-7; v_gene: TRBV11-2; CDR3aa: CASTIQGTLYEQYF; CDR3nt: TGTGCCAGCACAATACAGGGGACCTTGTACGAGCAGTACTTC
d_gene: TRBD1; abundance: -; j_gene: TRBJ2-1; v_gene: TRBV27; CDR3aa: CASSFGGTGLGNEQFF; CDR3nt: TGTGCCAGCAGTTTTGGTGGGACAGGGTTAGGCAATGAGCAGTTCTTC
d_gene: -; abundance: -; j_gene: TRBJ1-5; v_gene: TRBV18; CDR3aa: CASSTLGDSNQPQHF; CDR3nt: TGTGCCAGCTCAACCTTGGGAGATAGCAATCAGCCCCAGCATTTT
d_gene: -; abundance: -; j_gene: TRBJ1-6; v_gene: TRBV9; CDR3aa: CASKPRSYNSPLHF; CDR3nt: TGTGCCAGCAAGCCTCGCTCCTATAATTCACCCCTCCACTTT
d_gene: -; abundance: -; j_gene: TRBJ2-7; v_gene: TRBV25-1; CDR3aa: CASSALYEQYF; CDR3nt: TGTGCCAGCAGTGCCTTGTACGAGCAGTACTTC
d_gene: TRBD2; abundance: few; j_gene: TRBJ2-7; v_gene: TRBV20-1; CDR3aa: CSASTGGLSYEQYF; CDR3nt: TGCAGTGCTAGTACGGGGGGGCTTAGCTACGAGCAGTACTTC
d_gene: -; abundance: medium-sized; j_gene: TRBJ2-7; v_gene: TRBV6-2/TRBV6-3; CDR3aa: CASSSYLATTYEQYF; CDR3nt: TGTGCCAGCAGTTCTTACCTAGCGACCACCTACGAGCAGTACTTC
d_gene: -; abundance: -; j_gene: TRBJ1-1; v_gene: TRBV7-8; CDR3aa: CASSLVFGVRDTEAFF; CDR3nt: TGTGCCAGCAGCTTAGTTTTTGGGGTGAGGGACACTGAAGCTTTCTTT
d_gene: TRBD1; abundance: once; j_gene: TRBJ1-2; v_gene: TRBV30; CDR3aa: CAWNYEGAGYGYTF; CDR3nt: TGTGCCTGGAATTATGAGGGGGCCGGCTATGGCTACACCTTC
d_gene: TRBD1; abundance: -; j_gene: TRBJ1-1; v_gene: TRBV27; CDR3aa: CASQKGTGGDGHTEAFF; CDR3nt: TGTGCCAGCCAGAAGGGGACAGGGGGCGACGGGCACACTGAAGCTTTCTTT
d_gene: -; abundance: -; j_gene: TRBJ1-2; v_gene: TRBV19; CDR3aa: CASSISRQIYGYTF; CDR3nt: TGTGCCAGTAGTATTTCAAGACAGATCTATGGCTACACCTTC
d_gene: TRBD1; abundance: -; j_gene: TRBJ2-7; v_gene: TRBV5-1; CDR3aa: CASSVDRAEQYF; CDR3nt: TGCGCCAGCAGCGTGGACAGGGCAGAGCAGTACTTC
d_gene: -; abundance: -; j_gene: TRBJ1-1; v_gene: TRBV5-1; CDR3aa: CASSPPAGSTEAFF; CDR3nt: TGCGCCAGCAGCCCCCCAGCGGGAAGCACTGAAGCTTTCTTT
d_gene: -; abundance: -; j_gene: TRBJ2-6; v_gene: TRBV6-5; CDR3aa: CASSWSGKGANVLTF; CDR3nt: TGTGCCAGCAGTTGGTCAGGGAAGGGGGCCAACGTCCTGACTTTC
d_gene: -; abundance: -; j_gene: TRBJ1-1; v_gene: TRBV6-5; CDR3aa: CASSYDRTKMNTEAFF; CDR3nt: TGTGCCAGCAGTTATGACAGAACGAAAATGAACACTGAAGCTTTCTTT
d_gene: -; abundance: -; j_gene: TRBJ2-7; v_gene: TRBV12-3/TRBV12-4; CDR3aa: CASSRLLKQYF; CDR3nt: TGTGCCAGCAGTCGACTCCTCAAGCAGTACTTC
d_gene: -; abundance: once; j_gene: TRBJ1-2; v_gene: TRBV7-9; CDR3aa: CASSWAQGGRGYTF; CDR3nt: TGTGCCAGCAGCTGGGCTCAGGGAGGGCGAGGCTACACCTTC
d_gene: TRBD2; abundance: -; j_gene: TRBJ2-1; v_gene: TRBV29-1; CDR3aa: CSVEEGLAARYNEQFF; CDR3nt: TGCAGCGTTGAAGAAGGGCTAGCGGCCCGCTACAATGAGCAGTTCTTC
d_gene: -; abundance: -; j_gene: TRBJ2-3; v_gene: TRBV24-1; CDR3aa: CATSDTGTTDTQYF; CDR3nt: TGTGCCACCAGTGACACCGGGACTACAGATACGCAGTATTTT
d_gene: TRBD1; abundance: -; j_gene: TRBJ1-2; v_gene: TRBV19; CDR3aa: CASSLPGTGEGYTF; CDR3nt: TGTGCCAGTAGTCTTCCCGGGACAGGGGAAGGCTACACCTTC
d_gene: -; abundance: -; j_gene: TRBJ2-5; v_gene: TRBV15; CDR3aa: CATSSSDRGTQYF; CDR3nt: TGTGCCACCAGCAGTTCCGATAGGGGGACCCAGTACTTC
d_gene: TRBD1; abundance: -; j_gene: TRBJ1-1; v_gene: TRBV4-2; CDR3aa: CASSPRDRGNTEAFF; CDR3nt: TGTGCCAGCAGCCCTCGGGACAGGGGTAACACTGAAGCTTTCTTT
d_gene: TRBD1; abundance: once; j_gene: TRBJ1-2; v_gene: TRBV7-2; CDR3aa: CASSSPGQEHYGYTF; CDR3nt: TGTGCCAGCAGCTCCCCAGGACAGGAGCACTATGGCTACACCTTC
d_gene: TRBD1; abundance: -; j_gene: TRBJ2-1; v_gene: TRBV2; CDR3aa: CASSGDRVDEQFF; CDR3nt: TGTGCCAGCAGTGGAGACAGGGTCGATGAGCAGTTCTTC
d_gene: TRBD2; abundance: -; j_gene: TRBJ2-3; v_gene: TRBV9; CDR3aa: CASSPGLAGSTQYF; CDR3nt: TGTGCCAGCAGCCCGGGACTAGCGGGGTCCACGCAGTATTTT
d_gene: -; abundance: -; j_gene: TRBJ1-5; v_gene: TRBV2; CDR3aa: CASSEGSSNQPQHF; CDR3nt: TGTGCCAGCAGTGAAGGCAGTAGCAATCAGCCCCAGCATTTT
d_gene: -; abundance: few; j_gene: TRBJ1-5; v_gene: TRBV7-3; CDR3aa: CASSPSSNQPQHF; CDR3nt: TGTGCCAGCAGCCCCTCTAGCAATCAGCCCCAGCATTTT
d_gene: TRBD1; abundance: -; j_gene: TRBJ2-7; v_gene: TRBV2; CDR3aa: CASGDRGYEQYF; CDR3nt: TGTGCCAGCGGAGACAGGGGGTACGAGCAGTACTTC
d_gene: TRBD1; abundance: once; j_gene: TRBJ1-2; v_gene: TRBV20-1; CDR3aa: CSASLNRGTSGYTF; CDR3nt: TGCAGTGCTAGTCTAAACAGGGGGACCTCTGGCTACACCTTC
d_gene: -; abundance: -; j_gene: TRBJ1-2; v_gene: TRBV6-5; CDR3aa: CASTRSGLDGYTF; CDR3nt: TGTGCCAGCACCCGTAGCGGGTTGGATGGCTACACCTTC
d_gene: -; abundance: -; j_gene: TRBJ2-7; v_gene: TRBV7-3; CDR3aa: CASSFLYGGPYEQYF; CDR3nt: TGTGCCAGCAGCTTCTTATATGGGGGCCCTTACGAGCAGTACTTC
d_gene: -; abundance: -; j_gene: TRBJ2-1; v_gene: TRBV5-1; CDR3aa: CASSSRTANNEQFF; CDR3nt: TGCGCCAGCAGCTCCCGGACAGCTAACAATGAGCAGTTCTTC
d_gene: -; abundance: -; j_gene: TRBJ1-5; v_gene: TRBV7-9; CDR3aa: CASSPPGQPQHF; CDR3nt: TGTGCCAGCAGCCCCCCCGGTCAGCCCCAGCATTTT
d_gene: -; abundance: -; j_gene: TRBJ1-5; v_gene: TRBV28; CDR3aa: CASSSDTLPNQPQHF; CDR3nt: TGTGCCAGCAGTTCTGACACACTCCCCAATCAGCCCCAGCATTTT
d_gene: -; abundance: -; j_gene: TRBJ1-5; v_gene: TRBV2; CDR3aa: CASSDSGNYQPQHF; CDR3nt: TGTGCCAGCAGTGACTCAGGGAACTATCAGCCCCAGCATTTT
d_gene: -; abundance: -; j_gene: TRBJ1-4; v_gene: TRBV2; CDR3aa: CASRVTDLPNEKLFF; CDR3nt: TGTGCCAGCAGAGTGACAGACTTACCAAATGAAAAACTGTTTTTT
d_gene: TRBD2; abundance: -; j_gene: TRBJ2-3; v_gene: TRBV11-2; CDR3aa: CASSLGGRETDTQYF; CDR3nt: TGTGCCAGCAGCTTAGGCGGGAGGGAGACAGATACGCAGTATTTT
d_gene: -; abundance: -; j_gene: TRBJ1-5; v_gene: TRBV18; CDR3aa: CASSPGGKQPQHF; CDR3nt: TGTGCCAGCTCACCCGGGGGAAAACAGCCCCAGCATTTT
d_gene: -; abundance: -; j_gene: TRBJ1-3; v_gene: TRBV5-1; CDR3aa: CASSLMGPSSGNTIYF; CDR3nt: TGCGCCAGCAGCCTAATGGGCCCTTCCTCTGGAAACACCATATATTTT
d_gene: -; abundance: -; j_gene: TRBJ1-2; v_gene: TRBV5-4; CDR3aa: CASIGGGTPFFENGYTF; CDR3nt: TGTGCCAGCATCGGCGGGGGGACTCCCTTTTTCGAAAATGGCTACACCTTC
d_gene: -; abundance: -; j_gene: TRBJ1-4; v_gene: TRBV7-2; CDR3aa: CASGRVRGEKLFF; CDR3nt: TGTGCCAGCGGCAGGGTGCGGGGTGAAAAACTGTTTTTT
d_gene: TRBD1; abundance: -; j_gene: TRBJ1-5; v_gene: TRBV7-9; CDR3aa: CASSGDSVNQPQHF; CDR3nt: TGTGCCAGCAGCGGGGACAGCGTTAATCAGCCCCAGCATTTT
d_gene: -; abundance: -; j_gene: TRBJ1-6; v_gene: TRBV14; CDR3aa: CASSQGWSYSPLHF; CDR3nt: TGTGCCAGCAGCCAAGGATGGAGTTATTCACCCCTCCACTTT
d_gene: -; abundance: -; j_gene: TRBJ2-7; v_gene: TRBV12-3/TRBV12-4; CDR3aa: CASSLLRRDEQYF; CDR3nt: TGTGCCAGCAGTTTATTGCGCAGGGACGAGCAGTACTTC
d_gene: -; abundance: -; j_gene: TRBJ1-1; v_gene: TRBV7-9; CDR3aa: CASSWWEGAEAFF; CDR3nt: TGTGCCAGCAGCTGGTGGGAGGGGGCTGAAGCTTTCTTT
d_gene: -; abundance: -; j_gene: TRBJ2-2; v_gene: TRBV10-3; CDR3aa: CAIRAWGERSGELFF; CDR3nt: TGTGCCATCAGGGCATGGGGGGAGCGGTCCGGGGAGCTGTTTTTT